These T cell receptor beta chains were read from a single sample in a study of tumor-infiltrating lymphocytes in primary liver carcinoma. One entry per CDR3 protein results from TCRdb running MiXCR on the multiplex PCR reads. Among almost 200,000 distinct CDR3 sequences, approximately 64% were seen once, and the ten largest hold 5.5% to 9%. Sequenced: peripheral blood. Receptor source: a woman aged 60-75 years with primary liver carcinoma and hepatitis B virus infection. Each CDR3 is given with its conserved first and last residue. D genes are given only for firm matches. Not all rows give a size; the values are once, few, many and, for expanded clones, a class.

clone_size: NA; d_call: NA; j_call: TRBJ1-6; cdr3_length: 15; v_call: TRBV11-1; cdr3_nt: TGTGCCAGCAGCGAAGCCACGGGCCATAATTCACCCCTCCACTTT; cdr3_aa: CASSEATGHNSPLHF
clone_size: NA; d_call: TRBD1; j_call: TRBJ2-7; cdr3_length: 12; v_call: TRBV29-1; cdr3_nt: TGCAGCGTTGGGGCGACAGGGCACGAGCAGTACTTC; cdr3_aa: CSVGATGHEQYF
clone_size: many; d_call: TRBD2; j_call: TRBJ2-1; cdr3_length: 15; v_call: TRBV5-1; cdr3_nt: TGCGCCAGCAGCTTGGTAGCGGGAGTCGGCAATGAGCAGTTCTTC; cdr3_aa: CASSLVAGVGNEQFF
clone_size: NA; d_call: NA; j_call: TRBJ1-5; cdr3_length: 14; v_call: TRBV12-3/TRBV12-4; cdr3_nt: TGTGCCAGCAATTTTACAGGGAGATCAGGGGCCCGGCATTTT; cdr3_aa: CASNFTGRSGARHF
clone_size: NA; d_call: NA; j_call: TRBJ2-5; cdr3_length: 13; v_call: TRBV13; cdr3_nt: TGTGCCAGCAGCTTGGGGACCGAGGAGACCCAGTACTTC; cdr3_aa: CASSLGTEETQYF
clone_size: NA; d_call: TRBD1; j_call: TRBJ2-7; cdr3_length: 16; v_call: TRBV20-1; cdr3_nt: TGCAGTGCTAGCTCCGAGTACCGGACAGGGGAAAGAGGGCAGTACTTC; cdr3_aa: CSASSEYRTGERGQYF
clone_size: many; d_call: TRBD1; j_call: TRBJ1-1; cdr3_length: 14; v_call: TRBV11-2; cdr3_nt: TGTGCCAGCAGCTCCGGACAGGGGGCTTACGGCGCTTTCTTT; cdr3_aa: CASSSGQGAYGAFF
clone_size: NA; d_call: NA; j_call: TRBJ2-3; cdr3_length: 14; v_call: TRBV6-5; cdr3_nt: TGTGCCAGCAGTTACCAGGTCAGCCGGGATACGCAGTATTTT; cdr3_aa: CASSYQVSRDTQYF
clone_size: NA; d_call: NA; j_call: TRBJ2-7; cdr3_length: 14; v_call: TRBV11-2; cdr3_nt: TGTGCCAACACCATAGCGAGGGTTGGCTACGAGCAGTACTTC; cdr3_aa: CANTIARVGYEQYF
clone_size: few; d_call: NA; j_call: TRBJ2-6; cdr3_length: 16; v_call: TRBV19; cdr3_nt: TGTGCCAGTAGTGTCCTGCTGGGGTCTGGGGCCAACGTCCTGACTTTC; cdr3_aa: CASSVLLGSGANVLTF
clone_size: many; d_call: TRBD1; j_call: TRBJ1-6; cdr3_length: 16; v_call: TRBV5-4; cdr3_nt: TGTGCCAGCAGCTTGGGACAGGGGGCAGGAAGGTCACCCCTCCACTTT; cdr3_aa: CASSLGQGAGRSPLHF
clone_size: NA; d_call: NA; j_call: TRBJ2-2; cdr3_length: 15; v_call: TRBV2; cdr3_nt: TGTGCCAGCAGGCCTTTCGGCGGAGACACCGGGGAGCTGTTTTTT; cdr3_aa: CASRPFGGDTGELFF
clone_size: NA; d_call: TRBD2; j_call: TRBJ2-7; cdr3_length: 15; v_call: TRBV6-1; cdr3_nt: TGTGCCAGCAGTGATGGTAGCGGGGGGGGCTACGAGCAGTACTTC; cdr3_aa: CASSDGSGGGYEQYF
clone_size: NA; d_call: NA; j_call: TRBJ1-4; cdr3_length: 15; v_call: TRBV6-5; cdr3_nt: TGTGCCAGCAGTTATCTAGCGTCAACTAATGTAAAACTGTTTTTT; cdr3_aa: CASSYLASTNVKLFF
clone_size: few; d_call: NA; j_call: TRBJ2-7; cdr3_length: 14; v_call: TRBV7-8; cdr3_nt: TGTGCCAGCAGCCCTTATCAGGGGCCCTACGAGCAGTACTTC; cdr3_aa: CASSPYQGPYEQYF
clone_size: NA; d_call: TRBD1; j_call: TRBJ2-6; cdr3_length: 16; v_call: TRBV10-3; cdr3_nt: TGTGCCATCAGGGACAGGGTCGCTGCTGGGGCCAACGTCCTGACTTTC; cdr3_aa: CAIRDRVAAGANVLTF
clone_size: many; d_call: NA; j_call: TRBJ2-7; cdr3_length: 15; v_call: TRBV4-1; cdr3_nt: TGCGCCAGCAGCCAAGGGTCGGGAAGAGCCTACGAGCAGTACTTC; cdr3_aa: CASSQGSGRAYEQYF
clone_size: NA; d_call: NA; j_call: TRBJ2-1; cdr3_length: 14; v_call: TRBV5-1; cdr3_nt: TGCGCCAGCAGCTTCGACCCCATCTACAATGAGCAGTTCTTC; cdr3_aa: CASSFDPIYNEQFF
clone_size: many; d_call: NA; j_call: TRBJ1-1; cdr3_length: 12; v_call: TRBV12-3/TRBV12-4; cdr3_nt: TGTGCCAGCATTAGGGGGAACACTGAAGCTTTCTTT; cdr3_aa: CASIRGNTEAFF
clone_size: few; d_call: NA; j_call: TRBJ2-7; cdr3_length: 16; v_call: TRBV4-1; cdr3_nt: TGCGCCAGCAGCCAACTTCCGTCCGGGAACTCCTACGAGCAGTACTTC; cdr3_aa: CASSQLPSGNSYEQYF
clone_size: NA; d_call: NA; j_call: TRBJ2-7; cdr3_length: 14; v_call: TRBV13; cdr3_nt: TGTGCCAGCAGCTTACAAGTGGGAGCCTACAAGCAGTACTTC; cdr3_aa: CASSLQVGAYKQYF
clone_size: NA; d_call: NA; j_call: TRBJ1-6; cdr3_length: 14; v_call: TRBV19; cdr3_nt: TGTACCAGTAGTATAGGTGACGGTGATTCACCCCTCCACTTT; cdr3_aa: CTSSIGDGDSPLHF
clone_size: NA; d_call: TRBD1; j_call: TRBJ1-2; cdr3_length: 13; v_call: TRBV11-2; cdr3_nt: TGTGCCAGCAGCTTCAGGGGGCAGGATGGCTGCTCCTTC; cdr3_aa: CASSFRGQDGCSF
clone_size: few; d_call: NA; j_call: TRBJ1-3; cdr3_length: 16; v_call: TRBV14; cdr3_nt: TGTGCCAGCAGCCAAGGGGGATTTAGCGCTGGAAACACCATATATTTT; cdr3_aa: CASSQGGFSAGNTIYF
clone_size: NA; d_call: NA; j_call: TRBJ2-1; cdr3_length: 16; v_call: TRBV4-1; cdr3_nt: TGCGCCAGCAGCCCCAGGGGTAACCGCTCCTACAATGAGCAGTTCTTC; cdr3_aa: CASSPRGNRSYNEQFF
clone_size: NA; d_call: NA; j_call: TRBJ2-3; cdr3_length: 15; v_call: TRBV6-1; cdr3_nt: TGTGCCAGCACTTATGGAAGCGGTGGCACAGATACGCACTATTTT; cdr3_aa: CASTYGSGGTDTHYF
clone_size: once; d_call: NA; j_call: TRBJ2-7; cdr3_length: 15; v_call: TRBV11-2; cdr3_nt: TGTACCAGCAGCTTAGCATCGAGGGTACCCTACGAGCAGTACTTC; cdr3_aa: CTSSLASRVPYEQYF
clone_size: many; d_call: NA; j_call: TRBJ1-2; cdr3_length: 13; v_call: TRBV4-1; cdr3_nt: TGCGCCAGCAGCCATTTAAGCCTGGGGGGCTACACCTTC; cdr3_aa: CASSHLSLGGYTF
clone_size: NA; d_call: TRBD1; j_call: TRBJ2-7; cdr3_length: 14; v_call: TRBV28; cdr3_nt: TGTGCCAGCAGTTTGGACAGGTCTCAGTACGAGCAGTACTTC; cdr3_aa: CASSLDRSQYEQYF
clone_size: NA; d_call: NA; j_call: TRBJ2-1; cdr3_length: 16; v_call: TRBV6-5; cdr3_nt: TGTGCCAGCAGTTACTCTAGCACAAGCTCCTACAATGAGCAGTTCTTC; cdr3_aa: CASSYSSTSSYNEQFF
clone_size: few; d_call: TRBD2; j_call: TRBJ2-2; cdr3_length: 15; v_call: TRBV18; cdr3_nt: TGTGCCAGCTCACCAATAGCGGGAGCGACCGGGGAGCTGTTTTTT; cdr3_aa: CASSPIAGATGELFF
clone_size: NA; d_call: NA; j_call: TRBJ2-2; cdr3_length: 15; v_call: TRBV6-4; cdr3_nt: TGTGCCAGCAGGGTGCTAGCGAGGGACACCGGGGAGCTGTTTTTT; cdr3_aa: CASRVLARDTGELFF
clone_size: NA; d_call: NA; j_call: TRBJ2-1; cdr3_length: 14; v_call: TRBV18; cdr3_nt: TGTGCCAGCTCACCGGGGAAAATTGTCGATGGGCAGTTCTTC; cdr3_aa: CASSPGKIVDGQFF